Following are 5 T cell receptor beta chains from one sample sequenced in a study of blood T cell repertoires in COVID-19. The table came from immunoSEQ multiplex PCR; TCRdb's copy has only in-frame clones and leaves some out. This table has approximately 170,000 clones, approximately 83% appearing once. Sequencing was done on a sample of peripheral blood. The receptor set was obtained from a man aged 45-65 years with active or convalescent COVID-19.

The gene calls are TRBV5-1 and TRBJ2-5, with 8 bases lining up with TRBD1. CDR3 length equals 14 residues. Germline CDR1 SGHRS, CDR2 YFSETQ. Trimming removed 0 bases from V and 2 bases from J; junction bases left unmatched: 0. The CDR3 DNA sequence: TGCGCCAGCAGCTTGGGACAGGGGCAAGAGACCCAGTACTTC. Protein product: CASSLGQGQETQYF.

The chain carries TRBV18 and TRBJ2-7, with 8 bases lining up with TRBD2. V lost 3 bases to trimming and J lost 2 bases; unmatched junction nucleotides: 9. Germline CDR1 and CDR2: KGHSH and LQKENI. The CDR3 is made up of 16 amino acids. The CDR3 region is CASSPMNLAGAYEQYF. As DNA, the CDR3 is TGTGCCAGCTCACCGATGAACCTAGCGGGCGCCTACGAGCAGTACTTC.

This rearrangement joins TRBV14 to TRBJ1-2; possibly TRBD1 for D (5 bases). Germline assignment: CDR1 SGHDN and CDR2 FVKESK. There are 13 residues in the CDR3. V was cut by 4 bases and J by 2 bases, with 8 bases left in between. Here the CDR3 DNA reads TGTGCCAGCAGCCCTCAGGGAAACTATGGCTACACCTTC. It translates to CASSPQGNYGYTF.

The chain couples TRBV9 to TRBJ1-2; 7 nucleotides agree with TRBD1. Trimming at V came to 3 bases and at J to 8 bases, leaving 7 bases not matched to a gene. In germline, CDR1 is SGDLS, CDR2 YYNGEE. The CDR3 covers 13 residues. DNA of the CDR3: TGTGCCAGCAGCGGCCGGGACAGTTGGGGCTACACCTTC. It translates to CASSGRDSWGYTF.

The chain links TRBV2 to TRBJ2-7; 11 bases line up with TRBD1. The CDR3 is 14 residues long. CDR1 and CDR2 from the germline V gene are SNHLY and FYNNEI. V shed 6 bases, J shed 4 bases, and the junction held 5 bases outside the gene matches. The CDR3 protein is CASSPGTGGYEQYF. CDR3 DNA sequence: TGTGCCAGCAGCCCCGGGACAGGGGGGTACGAGCAGTACTTC.